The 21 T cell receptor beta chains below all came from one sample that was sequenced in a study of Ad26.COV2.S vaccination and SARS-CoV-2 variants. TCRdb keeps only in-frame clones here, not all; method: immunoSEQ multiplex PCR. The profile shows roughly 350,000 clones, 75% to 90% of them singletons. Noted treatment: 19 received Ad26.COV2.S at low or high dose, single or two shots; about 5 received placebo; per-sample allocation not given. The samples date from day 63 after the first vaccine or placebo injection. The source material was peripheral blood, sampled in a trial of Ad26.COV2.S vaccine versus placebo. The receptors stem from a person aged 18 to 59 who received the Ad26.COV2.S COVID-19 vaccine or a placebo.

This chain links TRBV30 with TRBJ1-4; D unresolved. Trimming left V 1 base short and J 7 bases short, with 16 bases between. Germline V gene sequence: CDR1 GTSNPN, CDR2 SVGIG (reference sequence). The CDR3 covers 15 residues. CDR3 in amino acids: CAWSGGSSPGEKLFF. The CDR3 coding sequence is TGTGCCTGGAGTGGGGGATCATCCCCGGGTGAAAAACTGTTTTTT.

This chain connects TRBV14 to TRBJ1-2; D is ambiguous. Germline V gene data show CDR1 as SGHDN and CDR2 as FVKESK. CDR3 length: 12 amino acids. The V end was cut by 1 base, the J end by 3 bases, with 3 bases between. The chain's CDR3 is CASSQGDYGYTF. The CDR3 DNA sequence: TGTGCCAGCAGCCAAGGGGACTATGGCTACACCTTC.

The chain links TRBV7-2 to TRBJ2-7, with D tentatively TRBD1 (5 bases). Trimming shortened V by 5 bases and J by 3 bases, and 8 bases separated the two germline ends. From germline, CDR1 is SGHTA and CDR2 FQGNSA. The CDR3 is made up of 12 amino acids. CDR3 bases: TGTGCCAGCAGCATCGGACACTACGAGCAGTACTTC. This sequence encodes CASSIGHYEQYF.

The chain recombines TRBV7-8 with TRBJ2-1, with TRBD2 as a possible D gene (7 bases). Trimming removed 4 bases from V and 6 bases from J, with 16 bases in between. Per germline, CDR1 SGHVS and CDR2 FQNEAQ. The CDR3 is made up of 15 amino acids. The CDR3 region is CASSSRGPGSNEQFF. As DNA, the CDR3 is TGTGCCAGCAGCTCGCGGGGGCCGGGTTCCAATGAGCAGTTCTTC.

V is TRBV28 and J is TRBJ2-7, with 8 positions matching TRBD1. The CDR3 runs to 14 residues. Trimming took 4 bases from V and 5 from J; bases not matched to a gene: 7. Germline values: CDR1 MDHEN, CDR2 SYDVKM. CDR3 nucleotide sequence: TGTGCCAGCAGTTCCCCGGACAGGGAGAACGAGCAGTACTTC. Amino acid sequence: CASSSPDRENEQYF.

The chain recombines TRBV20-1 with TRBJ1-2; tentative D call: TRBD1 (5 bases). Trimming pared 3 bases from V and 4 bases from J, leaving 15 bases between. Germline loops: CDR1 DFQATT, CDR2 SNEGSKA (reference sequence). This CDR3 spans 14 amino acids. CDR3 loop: CSASSAGLTYGYTF. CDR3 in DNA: TGCAGTGCTAGTTCGGCAGGGCTCACCTATGGCTACACCTTC.

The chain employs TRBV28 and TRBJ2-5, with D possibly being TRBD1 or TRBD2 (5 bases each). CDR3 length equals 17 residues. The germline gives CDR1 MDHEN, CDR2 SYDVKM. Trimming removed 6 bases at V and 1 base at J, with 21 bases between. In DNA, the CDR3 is TGTGCCAGCAGCCGTCGGGACCTCGAAGAGTCCCAAGAGACCCAGTACTTC. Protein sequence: CASSRRDLEESQETQYF.

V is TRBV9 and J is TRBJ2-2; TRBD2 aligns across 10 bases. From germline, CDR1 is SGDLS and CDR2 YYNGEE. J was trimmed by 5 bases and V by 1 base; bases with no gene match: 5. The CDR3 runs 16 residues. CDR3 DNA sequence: TGTGCCAGCAGCGTAAGCGGGAGGGCCGGGACCGGGGAGCTGTTTTTT. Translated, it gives CASSVSGRAGTGELFF.

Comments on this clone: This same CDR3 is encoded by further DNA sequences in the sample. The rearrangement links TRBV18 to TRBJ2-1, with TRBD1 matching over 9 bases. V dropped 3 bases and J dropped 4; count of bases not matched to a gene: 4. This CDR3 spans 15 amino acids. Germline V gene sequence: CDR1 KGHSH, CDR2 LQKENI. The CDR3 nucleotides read TGTGCCAGCTCACCGGGACAGGGAGCATACAATGAGCAGTTCTTC. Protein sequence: CASSPGQGAYNEQFF.

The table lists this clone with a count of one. The CDR3: CATRPPTGDYGYTF. The CDR3 region has the DNA TGTGCCACCCGCCCCCCCACAGGGGACTATGGCTACACCTTC. The V and J genes are TRBV6-5 and TRBJ1-2; 7 bases are shared with TRBD1. CDR1 is MNHEY and CDR2 is SVGAGI in the germline V gene. This CDR3 is built from 14 residues. Unmatched junction bases numbered 11, after V lost 10 bases and J lost 3 bases.

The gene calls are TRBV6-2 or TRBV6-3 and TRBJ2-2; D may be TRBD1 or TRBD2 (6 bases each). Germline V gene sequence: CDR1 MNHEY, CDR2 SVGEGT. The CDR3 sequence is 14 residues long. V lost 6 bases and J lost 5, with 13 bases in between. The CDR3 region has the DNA TGTGCCAGCAGCACAGGGACTTATACCGGGGAGCTGTTTTTT. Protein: CASSTGTYTGELFF.

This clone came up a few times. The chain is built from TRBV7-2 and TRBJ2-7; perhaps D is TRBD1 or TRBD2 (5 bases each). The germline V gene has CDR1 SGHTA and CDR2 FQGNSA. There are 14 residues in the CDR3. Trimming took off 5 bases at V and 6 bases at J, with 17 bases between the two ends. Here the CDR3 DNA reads TGTGCCAGCAGCCCCCAGGGAGACGGGGTCGAGCAGTACTTC. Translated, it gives CASSPQGDGVEQYF. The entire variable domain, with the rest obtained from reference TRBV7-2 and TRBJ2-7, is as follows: GAGVSQSPSNKVTEKGKDVELRCDPISGHTALYWYRQSLGQGLEFLIYFQGNSAPDKSGLPSDRFSAERTGGSVSTLTIQRTQQEDSAVYLCASSPQGDGVEQYFGPGTRLTVT.

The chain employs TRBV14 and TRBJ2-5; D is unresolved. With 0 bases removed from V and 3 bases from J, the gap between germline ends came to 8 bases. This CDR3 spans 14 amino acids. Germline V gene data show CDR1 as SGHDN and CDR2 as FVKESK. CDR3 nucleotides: TGTGCCAGCAGCCAAGATACTATTAAAGAGACCCAGTACTTC. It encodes CASSQDTIKETQYF.

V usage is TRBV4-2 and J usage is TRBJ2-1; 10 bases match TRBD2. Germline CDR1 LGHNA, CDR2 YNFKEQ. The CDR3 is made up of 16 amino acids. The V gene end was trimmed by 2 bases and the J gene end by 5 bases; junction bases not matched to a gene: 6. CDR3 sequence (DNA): TGTGCCAGCAGCCAAAGGCTTCTAGCGGGAGACAATGAGCAGTTCTTC. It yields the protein CASSQRLLAGDNEQFF.

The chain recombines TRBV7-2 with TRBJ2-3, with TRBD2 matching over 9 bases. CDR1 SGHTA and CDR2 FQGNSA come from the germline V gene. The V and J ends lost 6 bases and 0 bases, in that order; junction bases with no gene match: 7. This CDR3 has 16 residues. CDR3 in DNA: TGTGCCAGCAGGCGACTAGCGGTTAGTAGCACAGATACGCAGTATTTT. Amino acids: CASRRLAVSSTDTQYF.

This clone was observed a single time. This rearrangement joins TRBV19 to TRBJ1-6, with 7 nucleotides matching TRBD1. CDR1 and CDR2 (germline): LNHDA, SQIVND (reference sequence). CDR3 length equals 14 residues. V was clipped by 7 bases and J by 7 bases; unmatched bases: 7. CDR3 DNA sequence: TGTGCCAGTAAACAGGGACAGACCAATTCACCCCTCCACTTT. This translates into CASKQGQTNSPLHF. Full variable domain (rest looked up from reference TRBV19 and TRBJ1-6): DGGITQSPKYLFRKEGQNVTLSCEQNLNHDAMYWYRQDPGQGLRLIYYSQIVNDFQKGDIAEGYSVSREKKESFPLTVTSAQKNPTAFYLCASKQGQTNSPLHFGNGTRLTVT.

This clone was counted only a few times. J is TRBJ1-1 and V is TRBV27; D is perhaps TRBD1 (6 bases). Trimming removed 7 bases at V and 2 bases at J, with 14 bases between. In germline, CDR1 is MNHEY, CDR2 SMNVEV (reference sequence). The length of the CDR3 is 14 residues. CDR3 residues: CASKTGTLNTEAFF. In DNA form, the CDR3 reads TGTGCCAGCAAGACAGGTACTCTAAACACTGAAGCTTTCTTT.

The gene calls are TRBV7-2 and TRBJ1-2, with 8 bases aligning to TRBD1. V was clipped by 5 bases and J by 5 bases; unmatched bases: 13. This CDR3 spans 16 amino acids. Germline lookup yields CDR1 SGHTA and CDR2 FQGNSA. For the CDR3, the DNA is TGTGCCAGCAGCCCGTTTCCGGGACAGGATGGATATGGCTACACCTTC. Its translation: CASSPFPGQDGYGYTF. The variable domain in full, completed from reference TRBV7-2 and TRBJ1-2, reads GAGVSQSPSNKVTEKGKDVELRCDPISGHTALYWYRQSLGQGLEFLIYFQGNSAPDKSGLPSDRFSAERTGGSVSTLTIQRTQQEDSAVYLCASSPFPGQDGYGYTFGSGTRLTVV.

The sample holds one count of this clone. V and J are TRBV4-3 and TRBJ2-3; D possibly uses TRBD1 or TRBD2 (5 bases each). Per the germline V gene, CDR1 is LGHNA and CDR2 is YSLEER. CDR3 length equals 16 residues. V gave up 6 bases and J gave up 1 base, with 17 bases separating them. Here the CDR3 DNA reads TGCGCCAGCAGGCCGAATTCTAGAGGGGGCACAGATACGCAGTATTTT. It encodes CASRPNSRGGTDTQYF.

The CDR3 region has the DNA TGTGCCAGCAATTTGGGGGGGACAGGCACAGATACGCAGTATTTT. Its translation: CASNLGGTGTDTQYF. The chain carries TRBV2 and TRBJ2-3; TRBD1 or TRBD2 may be the D gene (7 bases each). The CDR3 runs to 15 residues. CDR1 and CDR2 (germline): SNHLY, FYNNEI. Trimming cost V 7 bases and J 1 base, with 15 bases left between them.

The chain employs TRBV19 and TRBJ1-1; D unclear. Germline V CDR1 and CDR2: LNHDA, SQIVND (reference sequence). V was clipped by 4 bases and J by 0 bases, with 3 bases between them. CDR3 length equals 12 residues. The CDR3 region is CASSNLNTEAFF. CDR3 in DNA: TGTGCCAGTAGTAACCTGAACACTGAAGCTTTCTTT.